The 3 T cell receptor beta chains below come from one sample, sequenced in a study of read filtering for tumor transcriptome and immune sequencing. This library used 300 to 450 ng RNA and molecular barcoded adaptors spanning alpha/delta and beta/gamma chains. Each CDR3 protein gets one entry after TCRdb re-called the reads with MiXCR. The sample shows around 33,000 distinct CDR3 sequences, around 18% of them seen only once. Sample: a population of CD138-negative cells sorted from bone marrow. These receptors all come from a donor at least 40 years old with multiple myeloma.

At least ten counts were recorded for this clonotype. The chain links TRBV7-3 to TRBJ1-1; 9 bases map to TRBD1. Germline CDR1 is SGHTA and CDR2 is FQGTGA. The CDR3 has 17 residues. V lost 8 bases and J lost 0; bases outside the gene matches: 13. This chain's CDR3 is CASSWGTGHSMNTEAFF. The CDR3 DNA reads TGTGCCAGCTCTTGGGGGACAGGGCATTCCATGAACACTGAAGCTTTCTTT.

This clonotype was observed many times. The chain joins TRBV6-5 to TRBJ2-2, with 8 positions matching TRBD1. This CDR3 has 15 amino acids. The germline V gene has CDR1 MNHEY and CDR2 SVGAGI. Unmatched junction bases numbered 7, after V lost 6 bases and J lost 4 bases. The CDR3 DNA reads as TGTGCCAGCAGCCGAGACAGGGGAAGCACCGGGGAGCTGTTTTTT. Translated, it gives CASSRDRGSTGELFF.

This clonotype was counted ten times or more. V is TRBV19 and J is TRBJ2-1; a weak D match, TRBD2 (6 bases). CDR1 is LNHDA, CDR2 SQIVND, per germline (reference sequence). V lost 3 bases, J lost 0 bases, and 9 bases lay in between. The CDR3 runs 15 residues. The CDR3 here is CASSITGSSYNEQFF. CDR3 bases: TGTGCCAGTAGTATCACCGGGAGCTCCTACAATGAGCAGTTCTTC.